This passage covers 24 T cell receptor beta chains from one sample sequenced in a study of tumor-infiltrating lymphocytes in primary liver carcinoma. TCR beta cDNA was prepared out of roughly 0.5 ug total RNA by means of a constant-region primer. It was through three nested multiplex PCR rounds of slightly modified ARM-PCR that TCR beta libraries arose. Investigators reported that the first two PCR rounds, at 10 to 11 cycles each, used TRBV1-TRBV30 forward primers with a C-beta reverse primer. TCRdb reprocessed the multiplex PCR reads with MiXCR, giving one entry per CDR3 protein. The profile shows more than 95,000 distinct CDR3 sequences, 64% of them singletons. The approximately 17-32 mg bulk tissue piece was not sorted before simultaneous RNA and DNA extraction. The sequenced sample consisted of liver tumor tissue from sampling region 3. The subset: tumor region T3, left-lateral pole. The receptors originated from a woman aged 55-69 years with primary liver carcinoma and hepatitis B virus infection.

Note on this clonotype: Possible read error: a much larger clone is one base away. The chain joins TRBV18 to TRBJ2-3; 8 bases align to TRBD2. Germline values: CDR1 KGHSH, CDR2 LQKENI. This CDR3 contains 17 residues. Here the CDR3 DNA reads TGTGCCAGCTCACCACGGTCGAGCGGGAGTTACGCAGATACGCACTATTTT. Protein: CASSPRSSGSYADTHYF.

The chain links TRBV14 to TRBJ2-5; 7 nucleotides line up with TRBD1. The CDR3 totals 17 residues. Per germline, CDR1 SGHDN and CDR2 FVKESK. The junction had 12 bases not matched to a gene; V was cut back by 0 bases and J by 5 bases. CDR3 in DNA: TGTGCCAGCAGCCAAGATCCAGGGGGACCCCGAGGGGAGACCCAGTACTTC. Protein: CASSQDPGGPRGETQYF.

V usage is TRBV11-2 and J usage is TRBJ2-3, with D unclear. Germline-derived CDR1 and CDR2 are SGHAT and FQNNGV. This CDR3 contains 13 residues. Deletions cut 11 bases from V and 6 bases from J, with 18 bases between. The CDR3 loop is CAGGLDRCDTQYF. The CDR3 nucleotides are TGTGCCGGCGGCTTAGATCGATGTGATACGCAGTATTTT.

This clonotype was observed at least ten times. This chain connects TRBV5-4 to TRBJ2-1; TRBD2 agrees at 14 bases. V was clipped by 4 bases and J by 7 bases; unmatched bases: 4. CDR3 size: 15 residues. Germline values: CDR1 SGHNT, CDR2 YYREEE (reference sequence). CDR3 protein: CASSKGLAGENEQFF. The CDR3 DNA reads TGTGCCAGCAGCAAGGGACTAGCGGGAGAAAATGAGCAGTTCTTC.

The rearrangement uses TRBV6-5 and TRBJ1-1; D is perhaps TRBD1 (5 bases). Germline lookup yields CDR1 MNHEY and CDR2 SVGAGI. Trimming stripped 6 bases from V and 7 bases from J, with 21 bases between. CDR3 length equals 15 residues. This CDR3 is CASRRSLGTGIEAFF. CDR3 in DNA: TGTGCCAGCAGACGGTCGTTGGGGACGGGTATTGAAGCTTTCTTT.

This clonotype turned up a few times. This chain's CDR3 is CASSPRTVGLLEQYF. CDR3 sequence (DNA): TGTGCCAGCAGTCCTCGGACAGTAGGACTACTCGAGCAGTACTTC. The chain recombines TRBV11-1 with TRBJ2-7; D is perhaps TRBD1 or TRBD2 (6 bases each). Trimming took off 6 bases at V and 6 bases at J, with 21 bases between the two ends. Germline loops: CDR1 SGHAT, CDR2 FQDESV (reference sequence). This CDR3 spans 15 amino acids.

This clonotype was found a few times. This chain joins TRBV28 and TRBJ1-5, with a weak D call TRBD1 (6 bases). This CDR3 region has 15 residues. V shed 6 bases and J shed 3 bases, with 15 bases lying between them. Per the germline V gene, CDR1 is MDHEN and CDR2 is SYDVKM. The CDR3 region is CASRIGGFVNQPQHF. The DNA for the CDR3 is TGTGCCAGCAGGATAGGGGGTTTCGTCAATCAGCCCCAGCATTTT. Full variable domain (rest looked up from reference TRBV28 and TRBJ1-5): DVKVTQSSRYLVKRTGEKVFLECVQDMDHENMFWYRQDPGLGLRLIYFSYDVKMKEKGDIPEGYSVSREKKERFSLILESASTNQTSMYLCASRIGGFVNQPQHFGDGTRLSIL.

Points on this clonotype: One end of the junction varies from germline; a read error may be responsible. The chain employs TRBV11-2 and TRBJ2-7; D unresolved. The germline V gene has CDR1 SGHAT and CDR2 FQNNGV. The CDR3 runs 15 residues. The CDR3 reads CASSLEPSGNVEQYF. The CDR3, as DNA: TGTGCCAGTAGCTTAGAGCCTAGTGGGAACGTCGAGCAGTACTTC.

With regard to this clonotype: A much larger clone lies one base from this, so it may be a read error. This chain uses TRBV30 with TRBJ2-7; TRBD1 is a possible D gene (7 bases). Germline values: CDR1 GTSNPN, CDR2 SVGIG (reference sequence). CDR3 length: 12 amino acids. CDR3 nucleotide sequence: TGTACCTGGAGGAGGGGGCTTTACGAGCAGTACTTC. It codes for CTWRRGLYEQYF.

Notes on this clonotype: This likely comes from a read error, as the CDR3 has no conserved phenylalanine or tryptophan at its end. V gene TRBV29-1 combines with J gene TRBJ2-7; 8 bases map to TRBD1. CDR3 length equals 12 residues. V lost 0 bases to trimming and J lost 10 bases; unmatched junction nucleotides: 5. The V gene's germline CDR1 is SQVTM and CDR2 ANQGSEA. The CDR3 is CSVEDRGREQYY. DNA for the CDR3: TGCAGCGTTGAAGACAGGGGGCGCGAACAGTACTAC.

The gene calls are TRBV28 and TRBJ1-4; the D is unclear. CDR3 size: 16 residues. The germline V and J ends were trimmed by 5 bases and 7 bases, with 20 bases remaining between them. The V gene's germline CDR1 is MDHEN and CDR2 SYDVKM. The CDR3 nucleotides read TGTGCCAGCAGTCTCCCGGCAGAGGGAGTGAGTGAAAAACTGTTTTTT. It yields the protein CASSLPAEGVSEKLFF.

This clonotype was seen repeatedly, ten times or more. The chain has TRBV11-2 and TRBJ2-3; TRBD2 might be the D (5 bases). The CDR3 spans 13 residues. V was pared by 4 bases and J by 12 bases, with 17 bases between. Looked up from germline, CDR1 is SGHAT and CDR2 is FQNNGV. The CDR3 region is CASSSEGGIYQYF. As DNA, the CDR3 is TGTGCCAGCAGCTCAGAGGGTGGGATTTACCAGTATTTT.

A remark on this clonotype: Given a much more abundant clone one base away, this may be a read error. The J gene is TRBJ1-4, the V gene TRBV7-9; D ambiguous. V was clipped by 5 bases and J by 2 bases, with 9 bases between them. Germline assignment: CDR1 SEHNR and CDR2 FQNEAQ (reference sequence). This CDR3 has 14 amino acids. This chain's CDR3 is CASSNGGTNEKLFF. Here the CDR3 DNA reads TGTGCCAGCAGCAATGGAGGTACTAATGAAAAACTGTTTTTT.

Of note for this clonotype: A clone one base away is much larger, so this may be a read error. The genes are TRBV30 and TRBJ1-1; tentatively, D is TRBD1 (6 bases). Germline V gene lookup returns CDR1 GTSNPN and CDR2 SVGIG (reference sequence). V was cut by 4 bases and J by 4 bases, with 16 bases left in between. This CDR3 is built from 14 residues. The CDR3 loop is CAWTTGGGATEAFF. For the CDR3, the DNA is TGTGCCTGGACCACTGGGGGGGGCGCCACTGAAGCTTTCTTT.

As concerns this clonotype: Just one base apart from a much larger clone, this may be a read error. This chain connects TRBV12-3 or TRBV12-4 to TRBJ2-7; D is perhaps TRBD2 (7 bases). Trimming cost V 9 bases and J 2 bases, with 14 bases left between them. The CDR3 totals 13 residues. The CDR3 sequence is CASLGGRAYEQYF. The CDR3 nucleotides are TGTGCCAGTTTGGGGGGGCGGGCCTACGAGCAGTACTTC.

V gene TRBV11-2 combines with J gene TRBJ1-4; a weak D match, TRBD1 (5 bases). CDR3 length: 14 amino acids. CDR1 is SGHAT and CDR2 is FQNNGV in the germline V gene. Trimming stripped 9 bases from V and 1 base from J, with 12 bases between. The CDR3 loop is CASAAGVTNEKLFF. CDR3 in DNA: TGTGCCAGTGCCGCGGGGGTAACTAATGAAAAACTGTTTTTT.

The chain links TRBV14 to TRBJ2-1, with TRBD2 matching 8 bases. CDR3 length equals 15 residues. Germline CDR1 is SGHDN and CDR2 is FVKESK. V was pared by 5 bases and J by 1 base, with 4 bases of the junction left unmatched. The CDR3 nucleotides read TGTGCCAGCAGCGAGCGGGAGAAATCCTACAATGAGCAGTTCTTC. Protein product: CASSEREKSYNEQFF.

This clonotype has at least ten counts. The gene calls are TRBV11-2 and TRBJ2-1; TRBD2 agrees at 9 bases. With 2 bases clipped from V and 8 bases from J, the junction kept 7 bases outside the gene matches. This CDR3 has 15 amino acids. In germline, CDR1 is SGHAT, CDR2 FQNNGV. The CDR3 DNA follows: TGTGCCAGCAGCTTATGGCGGGAGGGCCCCCATGAGCAGTTCTTC. It translates to CASSLWREGPHEQFF.

This clonotype was counted a few times. This chain joins TRBV28 and TRBJ2-7; the match to TRBD2 covers 8 bases. Germline V CDR1 and CDR2: MDHEN, SYDVKM. Unmatched junction bases numbered 5, after V lost 5 bases and J lost 2 bases. There are 14 residues in the CDR3. This CDR3 is CASSRGGATYEQYF. Here the CDR3 DNA reads TGTGCCAGCAGTCGGGGGGGGGCTACCTACGAGCAGTACTTC.

This chain links TRBV12-3 or TRBV12-4 with TRBJ1-4, with TRBD1 identical over 8 bases. There are 16 residues in the CDR3. The V gene end was trimmed by 4 bases and the J gene end by 8 bases; junction bases not matched to a gene: 12. The CDR3 reads CASSSVRCGTGEKLFF. Here the CDR3 DNA reads TGTGCCAGCAGTTCGGTGAGATGTGGGACAGGCGAAAAACTGTTTTTT.

This clonotype was seen only a few times. The chain links TRBV7-9 to TRBJ2-2; D possibly corresponds to TRBD2 (6 bases). This CDR3 comprises 16 residues. Germline-derived CDR1 and CDR2 are SEHNR and FQNEAQ (reference sequence). The V gene lost 5 bases and the J gene lost 8 bases, with 21 bases spanning the gap. The CDR3 bases are TGTGCCAGCAGCCTAACAGGCTTTGGGGAGGCTGGGGAGCTGTTTTTT. Encoded protein: CASSLTGFGEAGELFF.

At least ten counts were recorded for this clonotype. This chain joins TRBV29-1 and TRBJ1-1; D is unclear. The CDR3 covers 11 residues. Trimming removed 6 bases from V and 8 bases from J, with 13 bases in between. Germline CDR1 SQVTM, CDR2 ANQGSEA. The CDR3 DNA follows: TGCAGCGTATCACGAGGAGTCGAAGCTTTCTTT. It translates to CSVSRGVEAFF.

This clonotype appeared once. The rearrangement uses TRBV11-2 and TRBJ2-7, with TRBD2 matching 8 bases. The V gene's germline CDR1 is SGHAT and CDR2 FQNNGV. The J segment lost 6 bases and the V segment lost 11 bases, leaving 21 bases of the junction unmatched. CDR3 length: 16 amino acids. CDR3 sequence reads: CAVSYGGRTLGSEQYF. The CDR3 DNA sequence: TGTGCCGTCAGCTACGGCGGGAGGACCTTGGGAAGCGAGCAGTACTTC.

The rearrangement uses TRBV6-4 and TRBJ2-1, with 7 bases lining up with TRBD1. This CDR3 contains 16 residues. CDR1 and CDR2 (germline): MRHNA, SNTAGT. Unmatched junction bases numbered 7, after V lost 0 bases and J lost 5 bases. In DNA form, the CDR3 reads TGTGCCAGCAGTGACTCGAGGCAGGGGGACAACAATGAGCAGTTCTTC. Its translation: CASSDSRQGDNNEQFF.